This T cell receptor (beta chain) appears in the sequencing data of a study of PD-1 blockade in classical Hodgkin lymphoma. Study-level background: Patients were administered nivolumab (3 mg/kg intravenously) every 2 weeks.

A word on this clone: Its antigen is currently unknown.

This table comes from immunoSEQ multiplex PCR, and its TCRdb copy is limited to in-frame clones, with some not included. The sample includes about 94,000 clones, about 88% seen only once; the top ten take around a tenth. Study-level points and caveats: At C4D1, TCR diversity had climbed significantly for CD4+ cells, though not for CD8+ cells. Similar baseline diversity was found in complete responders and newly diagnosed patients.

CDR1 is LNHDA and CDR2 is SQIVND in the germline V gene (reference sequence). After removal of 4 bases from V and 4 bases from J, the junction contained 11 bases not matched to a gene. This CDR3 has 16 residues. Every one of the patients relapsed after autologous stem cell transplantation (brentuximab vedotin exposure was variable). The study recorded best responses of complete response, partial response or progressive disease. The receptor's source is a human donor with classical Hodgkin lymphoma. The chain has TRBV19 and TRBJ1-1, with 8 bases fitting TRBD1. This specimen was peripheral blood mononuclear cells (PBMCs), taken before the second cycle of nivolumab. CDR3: CASSTFKTGVGTEAFF. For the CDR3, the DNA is TGTGCCAGTAGTACATTTAAGACAGGGGTGGGCACTGAAGCTTTCTTT.